The rows below give T cell receptor beta chains drawn from one sample of a study of T cell repertoires in cytomegalovirus infection. No cognate antigen is known for these TCRs. TCRdb called the reads again in MiXCR, with one record for every CDR3 protein. The data hold 830,000 or so distinct CDR3 sequences, with roughly 33% observed a single time. The sequencing used cultured CD8+ T cells from PBMCs, collected from culture after CMV antigen stimulation. All receptors derive from a human donor in good health (CMV status not recorded). Some clones in this sample may be carry-over from other donors' samples. The CDR3 runs from the conserved cysteine through the conserved F or W. The D gene is left open where the match is weak. A row's size may be missing; if present it is once, few, many or a size class.

few TRBJ1-2 . TRBV28 CASSGGHRGSGYGYTF TGTGCCAGCAGCGGGGGACATCGGGGATCGGGATATGGCTACACCTTC
. TRBJ2-1 TRBD2 TRBV5-4 CASSLESGGTYNEQFF TGTGCCAGCAGCTTGGAAAGCGGGGGAACCTACAATGAGCAGTTCTTC
few TRBJ2-5 . TRBV4-3 CASSPFERGSNQETQYF TGCGCCAGCAGCCCCTTTGAACGGGGGAGCAACCAAGAGACCCAGTACTTC
. TRBJ1-4 . TRBV27 CASSSQDEKLFF TGTGCCAGCAGTTCCCAAGATGAAAAACTGTTTTTT
. TRBJ1-1 . TRBV29-1 CSVERWSKNTEAFF TGCAGCGTTGAAAGGTGGTCCAAGAACACTGAAGCTTTCTTT
. TRBJ1-1 . TRBV6-8 CASSVSAVNTEAFF TGTGCCAGCAGTGTTTCCGCCGTAAACACTGAAGCTTTCTTT
. TRBJ2-7 . TRBV7-2 CASSGGESYEQYF TGTGCCAGCAGCGGGGGCGAAAGCTACGAGCAGTACTTC
. TRBJ2-2 . TRBV7-6 CASSYSTSGNTGELFF TGTGCCAGCAGCTATAGCACCTCAGGGAACACCGGGGAGCTGTTTTTT
few TRBJ1-5 . TRBV12-3/TRBV12-4 CASSHHVGGPSPYSNQPQHF TGTGCCAGCAGTCACCACGTCGGGGGCCCATCTCCTTATAGCAATCAGCCCCAGCATTTT
few TRBJ2-1 . TRBV7-9 CASSDRDFGRFF TGTGCCAGCAGCGACCGGGACTTTGGCCGGTTCTTC
few TRBJ2-1 . TRBV7-9 CASSARPRDIFSYNEQFF TGTGCCAGCAGCGCTCGCCCCCGGGACATCTTCTCCTACAATGAGCAGTTCTTC
. TRBJ2-2 TRBD2 TRBV9 CASSVRSGATFTGELFF TGTGCCAGCAGCGTAAGGAGCGGGGCGACATTCACCGGGGAGCTGTTTTTT
. TRBJ2-1 . TRBV20-1 CSARATDEQFF TGCAGTGCTAGAGCGACAGATGAGCAGTTCTTC
few TRBJ1-1 . TRBV6-5 CASSYDSPLGNTEAFF TGTGCCAGCAGTTACGACAGTCCTCTAGGGAACACTGAAGCTTTCTTT
many TRBJ1-5 . TRBV6-5 CASSQGESNQPQHF TGTGCCAGCAGCCAGGGAGAAAGCAATCAGCCCCAGCATTTT
. TRBJ2-2 TRBD1 TRBV10-2 CASSTSYALTRQGPNTGELFF TGCGCCAGCTCTACGAGTTACGCCCTTACGCGACAGGGGCCGAACACCGGGGAGCTGTTTTTT
medium-sized TRBJ2-1 TRBD2 TRBV5-1 CASSLTRLAGGNEQFF TGCGCCAGCAGCTTGACCCGACTAGCGGGGGGGAATGAGCAGTTCTTC
. TRBJ1-6 . TRBV19 CASIFLKPFGGRVGSPLHF TGTGCCAGTATCTTTCTCAAACCATTCGGAGGCAGGGTGGGTTCACCCCTCCACTTT
few TRBJ1-1 . TRBV14 CASREGGVPMNTEAFF TGTGCCAGCAGGGAGGGAGGAGTACCCATGAACACTGAAGCTTTCTTT
. TRBJ2-5 TRBD2 TRBV6-6 CASSYSSGGARWETQYF TGTGCCAGCAGTTACTCCAGCGGGGGGGCCCGGTGGGAGACCCAGTACTTC
many TRBJ1-2 . TRBV7-9 CASSFKGTGYTF TGTGCCAGCAGCTTCAAGGGAACTGGCTACACCTTC
many TRBJ1-2 . TRBV7-2 CASSTDNWDTF TGTGCCAGCAGCACGGACAATTGGGACACCTTC